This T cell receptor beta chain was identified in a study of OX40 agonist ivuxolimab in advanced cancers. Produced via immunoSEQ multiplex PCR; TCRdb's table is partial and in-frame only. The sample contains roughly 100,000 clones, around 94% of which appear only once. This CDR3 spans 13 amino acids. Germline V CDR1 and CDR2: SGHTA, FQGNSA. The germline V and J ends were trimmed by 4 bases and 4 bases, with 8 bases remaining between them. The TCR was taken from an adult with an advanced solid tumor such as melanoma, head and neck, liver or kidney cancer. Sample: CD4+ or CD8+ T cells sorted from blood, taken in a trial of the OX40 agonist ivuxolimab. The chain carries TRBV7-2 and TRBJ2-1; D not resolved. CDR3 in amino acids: CASSSSRYNEQFF. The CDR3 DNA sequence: TGTGCCAGCAGCTCTTCCCGGTACAATGAGCAGTTCTTC.